This entry is about one T cell receptor (beta chain). The antigen remains unidentified. This sample was included in a study of T cell responses to AZD1222 COVID-19 vaccine. In the study overall: Second doses at about 4 or about 12 weeks were pooled. Study-wide results and caveats: Regions left unmutated in variants are reportedly the target of nearly half of spike-specific TCRs.

Trimming pared 4 bases from V and 5 bases from J, leaving 13 bases between. This CDR3 spans 14 amino acids. The germline V gene encodes CDR1 SGHDT and CDR2 YYEEEE. This table comes from immunoSEQ multiplex PCR, and its TCRdb copy is limited to in-frame clones, with some not included. The table records about 150,000 clones, 75% to 95% of them present only once. This sample comprised peripheral blood, obtained on day 0 of AZD1222 vaccination. The sequence came from an adult in good health. The chain uses TRBV5-6 and TRBJ2-1; D might be TRBD2 (6 bases). This CDR3 reads CASSLGTRNNEQFF. The CDR3 DNA sequence: TGTGCCAGCAGCCTCGGGACTCGTAACAATGAGCAGTTCTTC. Using reference TRBV5-6 and TRBJ2-1 for the parts outside the CDR3, the full variable domain is DAGVTQSPTHLIKTRGQQVTLRCSPKSGHDTVSWYQQALGQGPQFIFQYYEEEERQRGNFPDRFSGHQFPNYSSELNVNALLLGDSALYLCASSLGTRNNEQFFGPGTRLTVL.